The 5 T cell receptor beta chains below come from one sample, sequenced in a study of molecular identifiers for immune sequencing clone quantification. TCRdb recomputed calls from the PCR reads with MiXCR, one row per CDR3 protein. The sample contains 300,000 to 400,000 distinct CDR3 sequences, about 22% of which appear only once. The sample consisted of naive CD8+ T cells from blood, with Jurkat cell RNA spiked in. Subset indicated: FACS-sorted CD8+CD4-CCR7+CD45RA+ naive T cells. All receptors come from a human donor in good health. Some libraries in this study had Jurkat cell RNA spiked in.

The chain is built from TRBV5-8 and TRBJ2-7; D call uncertain. CDR1 and CDR2 (germline): SGHTS, YDEGEE. This CDR3 is built from 13 residues. V shed 1 base and J shed 3 bases, with 8 bases lying between them. The DNA for the CDR3 is TGTGCCAGCAGCTTGAGGATACACTACGAGCAGTACTTC. Protein product: CASSLRIHYEQYF.

The rearrangement uses TRBV7-9 and TRBJ2-3; D gene unclear. The CDR3 covers 16 residues. V was trimmed by 4 bases and J by 3 bases, leaving 17 bases between them. CDR1 and CDR2 (germline): SEHNR, FQNEAQ (reference sequence). CDR3 amino acids: CASSSDGVERTDTQYF. CDR3 coding DNA: TGTGCCAGCAGCTCGGATGGGGTTGAGCGTACAGATACGCAGTATTTT.

This chain joins TRBV15 and TRBJ1-5; D perhaps matches TRBD1 (6 bases). CDR1 and CDR2 from the germline V gene are LNHNV and YYDKDF (reference sequence). V lost 2 bases to trimming and J lost 0 bases, with 17 bases between them. The CDR3 is made up of 18 amino acids. The CDR3 reads CATSRKFQTGDSNQPQHF. CDR3 DNA sequence: TGTGCCACCAGCAGAAAATTTCAGACAGGCGATAGCAATCAGCCCCAGCATTTT.

This clonotype was observed many times. The V gene is TRBV7-2, the J gene TRBJ2-1; a possible D gene is TRBD2 (6 bases). CDR3 length: 13 residues. The germline V and J ends were trimmed by 5 bases and 8 bases, with 13 bases remaining between them. The germline CDR1 and CDR2 sequences are SGHTA and FQGNSA. CDR3 nucleotide sequence: TGTGCCAGCAGCCGACTAGGTTACGATGAGCAGTTCTTC. This encodes CASSRLGYDEQFF.

J is TRBJ1-1 and V is TRBV6-5; TRBD1 is a possible D gene (5 bases). The CDR3 contains 14 residues. V was cut by 6 bases and J by 0 bases, with 11 bases left in between. Germline CDR1 MNHEY, CDR2 SVGAGI. The CDR3 DNA sequence: TGTGCCAGCAGGCTGGACATATTGAACACTGAAGCTTTCTTT. It codes for CASRLDILNTEAFF.